The 2 T cell receptor beta chains given below trace back to one sample, sequenced in a study of T-cell memory formation after mild COVID-19. TCRdb ran MiXCR on the 5' RACE reads and lists one entry per CDR3 protein. The sample lists about 84,000 distinct CDR3 sequences; around 14% were seen once. Sequenced sample: PBMCs or a T cell subset sorted from them (not recorded which). The receptors stem from an adult woman who had mild COVID-19 (a few samples of this study predate the infection). Cell type and time point are not known.

The table lists this clonotype with a few counts. This sequence joins TRBV29-1 and TRBJ1-1, with 8 bases fitting TRBD1. The CDR3 consists of 13 residues. The V gene end was trimmed by 5 bases and the J gene end by 5 bases; junction bases not matched to a gene: 7. Germline CDR1 reads SQVTM; CDR2 reads ANQGSEA. The CDR3 spells CSVPGQGGTEAFF. The CDR3 DNA reads as TGCAGCGTTCCCGGACAGGGTGGAACTGAAGCTTTCTTT.

Only a few counts were recorded for this clonotype. The chain is built from TRBV20-1 and TRBJ1-1, with D perhaps TRBD1 (5 bases). Trimming took 6 bases from V and 0 from J, leaving 11 bases between them. Germline V CDR1 and CDR2: DFQATT, SNEGSKA (reference sequence). This CDR3 is 13 amino acids long. The CDR3, as DNA: TGCAGTGCAAAACAGGTCATGAACACTGAAGCTTTCTTT. Protein: CSAKQVMNTEAFF.